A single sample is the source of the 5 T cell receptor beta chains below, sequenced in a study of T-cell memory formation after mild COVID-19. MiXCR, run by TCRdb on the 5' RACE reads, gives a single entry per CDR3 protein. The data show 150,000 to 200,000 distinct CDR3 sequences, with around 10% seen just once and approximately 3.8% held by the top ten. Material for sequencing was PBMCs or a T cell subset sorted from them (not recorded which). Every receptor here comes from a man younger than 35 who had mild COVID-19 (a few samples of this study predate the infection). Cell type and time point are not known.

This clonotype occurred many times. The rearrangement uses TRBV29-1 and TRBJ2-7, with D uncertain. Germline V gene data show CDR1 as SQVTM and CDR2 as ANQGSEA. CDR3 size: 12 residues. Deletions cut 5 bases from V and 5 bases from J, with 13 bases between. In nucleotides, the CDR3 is TGCAGCGTTCGGGCCCCTGGCGACGAGCAGTACGTC. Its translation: CSVRAPGDEQYV.

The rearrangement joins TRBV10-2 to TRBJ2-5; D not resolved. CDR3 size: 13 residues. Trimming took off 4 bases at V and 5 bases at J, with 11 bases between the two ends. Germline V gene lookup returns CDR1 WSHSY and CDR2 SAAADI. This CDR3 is CASSGRGGETQYF. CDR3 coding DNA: TGCGCCAGCAGTGGCCGCGGTGGCGAGACCCAGTACTTC.

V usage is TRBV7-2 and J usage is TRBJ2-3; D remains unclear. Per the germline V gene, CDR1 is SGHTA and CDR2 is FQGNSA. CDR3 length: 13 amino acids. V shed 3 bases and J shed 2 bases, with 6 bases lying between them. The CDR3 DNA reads TGTGCCAGCAGCTTTTACTTCACAGATACGCAGTATTTT. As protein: CASSFYFTDTQYF.

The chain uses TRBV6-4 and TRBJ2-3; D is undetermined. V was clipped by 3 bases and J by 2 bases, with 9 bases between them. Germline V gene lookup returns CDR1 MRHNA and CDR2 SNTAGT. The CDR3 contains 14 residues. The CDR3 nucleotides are TGTGCCAGCAGTGATGCCTGGAACACAGATACGCAGTATTTT. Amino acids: CASSDAWNTDTQYF.

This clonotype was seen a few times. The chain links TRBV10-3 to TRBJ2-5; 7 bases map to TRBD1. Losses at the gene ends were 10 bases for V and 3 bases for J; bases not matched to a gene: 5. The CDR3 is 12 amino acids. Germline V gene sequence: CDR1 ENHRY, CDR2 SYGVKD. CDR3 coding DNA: TGTGCCACCCGGGACAGAGAAGAGACCCAGTACTTC. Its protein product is CATRDREETQYF.